The TCR beta chain described here comes from a study of CD8+CD57+ T cells in acquired aplastic anemia (dated by TCRdb to the late 2010s). Study-wide context: A mean of 3.2 ug of DNA, ranging from roughly 0.2 to 27.4 ug, was extracted from sorted CD4+ and CD8+ cells. Mean read counts for healthy donor samples were 8.5 million to 10.8 million for CD4+ cells and 11.0 million for CD8+ cells.

Broader findings and caveats from the paper: Patients and healthy controls showed no significant difference in CD8+ Simpson's diversity (P=0.060). Roughly 29 CD8+ CDR3 sequences were shared between patients and controls but appeared highly expressed in patients and within their immunodominant clones.

This clonotype was picked up many times. There is no known antigen for this receptor. No clone much larger than this one lies a single base away; base qualities are absent. TCR repertoires of sorted CD4+ and CD8+ blood T cells from severe aplastic anemia patients and healthy subjects were deep-sequenced in the study. Ficoll-Paque density gradient centrifugation was used to isolate peripheral blood mononuclear cells. Before DNA was extracted, CD4+ and CD8+ T cells were sorted using either FACS or magnetic beads. TCR beta VDJ combination and CDR3 sequence profiling used genomic DNA as the template. An Illumina HiSeq 2000 was the platform used for TCR repertoire sequencing. Under the source paper's analysis protocol: TRBV/TRBJ rearrangement plots, CDR3 size and DJ length profiles, and Simpson's diversity index were used to assess repertoires. Whichever DNA sequence was most abundant in the deep sequencing data was defined as the immunodominant clone. CDR3 amino acid sequences were screened for sharing across subjects and were compared with published repertoires and the VDJdb database. The public reads were run again by TCRdb, first through fastp at Q25 and then through MiXCR, and only productive beta chains were kept. Each CDR3 protein appears once, grouped with its most common genes and DNA. The V and J calls were determined by TCRdb, not by the authors. For this sample there are around 170,000 distinct CDR3 sequences; under 75% appear just once. Of the sample, roughly 44% falls within the top ten clones.

CDR1 and CDR2, looked up from the germline V gene, are MNHEY and SVGAGI. Cut back by 2 bases and 0 bases, the V and J ends lie 5 bases apart. The CDR3 spans 13 residues, from the cysteine through the phenylalanine. Only the CDR3 part of the read is kept: 39 bases, read in frame from the first base. The sample consisted of sorted CD4+, CD8+, or CD8+CD57+ T cells (not recorded which) from PBMCs. The TCR was taken from a human donor in good health. Recombination linked TRBV6-5 to TRBJ2-7; the D gene cannot be named for sure. In nucleotide form, the sequence is TGTGCCAGCAGTTACAGGGACTCCTACGAGCAGTACTTC. This codes for CASSYRDSYEQYF.